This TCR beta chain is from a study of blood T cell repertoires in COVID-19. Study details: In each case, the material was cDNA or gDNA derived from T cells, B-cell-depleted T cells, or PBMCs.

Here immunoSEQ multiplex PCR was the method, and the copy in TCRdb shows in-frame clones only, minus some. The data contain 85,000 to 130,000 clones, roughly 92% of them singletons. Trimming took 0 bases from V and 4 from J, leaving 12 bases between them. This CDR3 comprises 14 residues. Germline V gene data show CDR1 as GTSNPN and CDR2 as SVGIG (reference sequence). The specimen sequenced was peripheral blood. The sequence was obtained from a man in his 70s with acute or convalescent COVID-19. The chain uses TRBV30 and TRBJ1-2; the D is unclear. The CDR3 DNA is TGTGCCTGGAGTGTTCCCGGGGTCAGCTATGGCTACACCTTC. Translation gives CAWSVPGVSYGYTF. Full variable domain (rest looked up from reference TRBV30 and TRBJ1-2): SQTIHQWPATLVQPVGSPLSLECTVEGTSNPNLYWYRQAAGRGLQLLFYSVGIGQISSEVPQNLSASRPQDRQFILSSKKLLLSDSGFYLCAWSVPGVSYGYTFGSGTRLTVV.